These 16 T cell receptor beta chains were sequenced from one sample in a study of T cell responses to AZD1222 COVID-19 vaccine. Using immunoSEQ multiplex PCR, the repertoire was profiled, and TCRdb retains in-frame clones only, with some absent. The profile covers some 190,000 clones, with around 89% appearing a single time and 6.9% taken by the ten largest. Sample: peripheral blood, taken on day 0 of AZD1222 vaccination. These receptors came from an adult in good health.

The chain recombines TRBV4-1 with TRBJ2-5; D may match TRBD1 or TRBD2 (5 bases each). The V end was cut by 4 bases, the J end by 3 bases, with 18 bases between. The CDR3 has 16 amino acids. Germline CDR1 is MGHRA and CDR2 is YSYEKL. CDR3 sequence reads: CASSPWPGATEETQYF. CDR3 in DNA: TGCGCCAGCAGCCCGTGGCCCGGGGCCACCGAAGAGACCCAGTACTTC.

This clone is a singleton in its sample. The V gene is TRBV13, the J gene TRBJ2-7; the D is unclear. In germline, CDR1 is PRHDT, CDR2 FYEKMQ (reference sequence). CDR3 length: 12 residues. The ends were cut back, 5 bases at V and 3 bases at J, with 8 bases in the middle. The DNA for the CDR3 is TGTGCCAGCAGCCAAACGATCTACGAGCAGTACTTC. Protein: CASSQTIYEQYF.

The count of this clone is one. The chain combines TRBV9 with TRBJ1-3, with TRBD1 as a possible D gene (5 bases). Trimming stripped 3 bases from V and 0 bases from J, with 10 bases between. Per the germline V gene, CDR1 is SGDLS and CDR2 is YYNGEE. CDR3 length: 15 residues. The CDR3 bases are TGTGCCAGCAGCGGTGGGGCCAACTCTGGAAACACCATATATTTT. This gives the protein CASSGGANSGNTIYF.

This clone showed up just once. The rearrangement joins TRBV15 to TRBJ2-3, with a possible D match to TRBD1 (5 bases). Trimming removed 0 bases at V and 0 bases at J, with 7 bases between. The germline CDR1 and CDR2 sequences are LNHNV and YYDKDF (reference sequence). The CDR3 runs to 15 residues. CDR3 amino acids: CATSRDRASTDTQYF. Here the CDR3 DNA reads TGTGCCACCAGCAGAGACAGGGCTAGCACAGATACGCAGTATTTT.

The chain recombines TRBV6-2 or TRBV6-3 with TRBJ2-7, with a tentative D call TRBD1 (6 bases). This CDR3 region has 14 residues. Germline lookup yields CDR1 MNHEY and CDR2 SVGEGT. V lost 6 bases, J lost 2 bases, and 14 bases lay in between. The CDR3 DNA is TGTGCCAGCAGCCGCCTCGGACAGACCTACGAGCAGTACTTC. Residues: CASSRLGQTYEQYF.

CDR3 in DNA: TGTGCCAGCAGTTACGTCTATAGCAATCAGCCCCAGCATTTT. Amino acid sequence: CASSYVYSNQPQHF. The V and J genes are TRBV6-5 and TRBJ1-5; D unclear. Germline CDR1 and CDR2: MNHEY and SVGAGI. CDR3 size: 14 residues. The V and J ends lost 2 bases and 0 bases respectively, with 5 bases between them.

The rearrangement joins TRBV2 to TRBJ1-1; the D gene is possibly TRBD1 (5 bases). Germline values: CDR1 SNHLY, CDR2 FYNNEI. CDR3 length: 13 residues. Trimming removed 0 bases from V and 8 bases from J, with 10 bases in between. CDR3 amino acids: CASSEALGGEAFF. CDR3 coding DNA: TGTGCCAGCAGTGAAGCTTTGGGGGGGGAAGCTTTCTTT.

V is TRBV27 and J is TRBJ1-5; D not certain. Germline CDR1 and CDR2: MNHEY and SMNVEV (reference sequence). CDR3 size: 11 residues. Trimming shortened V by 8 bases and J by 4 bases, and 6 bases separated the two germline ends. The CDR3 DNA reads as TGTGCCAGCGGGTATAATCAGCCCCAGCATTTT. Amino acids: CASGYNQPQHF.

V gene TRBV6-1 combines with J gene TRBJ2-1; D not resolved. Germline loops: CDR1 MNHNS, CDR2 SASEGT. V lost 3 bases, J lost 7 bases, and 13 bases lay in between. This CDR3 spans 14 amino acids. This chain's CDR3 is CASSDSYPLNEQFF. CDR3 coding DNA: TGTGCCAGCAGTGACAGCTACCCCCTGAATGAGCAGTTCTTC.

This clone has just a few counts. The CDR3 nucleotides are TGTGCCATCAGGGGCATAGCCGGGGGGGCGTACTACGAGCAGTACTTC. Translation: CAIRGIAGGAYYEQYF. The chain combines TRBV10-3 with TRBJ2-7, with 8 positions matching TRBD2. J was trimmed by 3 bases and V by 6 bases; bases with no gene match: 13. Germline lookup yields CDR1 ENHRY and CDR2 SYGVKD. The CDR3 consists of 16 residues.

V gene TRBV20-1 combines with J gene TRBJ1-5; D is uncertain. V shed 3 bases and J shed 0 bases, with 15 bases lying between them. Germline values: CDR1 DFQATT, CDR2 SNEGSKA (reference sequence). This CDR3 comprises 16 residues. The CDR3 DNA sequence: TGCAGTGCTAGTGTTGGTCAGATATATAGCAATCAGCCCCAGCATTTT. Protein sequence: CSASVGQIYSNQPQHF.

The chain is built from TRBV3-1 (or the pseudogene TRBV3-2) and TRBJ2-3; 8 bases are shared with TRBD2. The CDR3 is 16 amino acids. Unmatched junction bases numbered 9, after V lost 0 bases and J lost 7 bases. Germline CDR1 and CDR2: LGHDT and YNNKEL (reference sequence). This chain's CDR3 is CASSQEFSGVTNTQYF. CDR3 coding DNA: TGTGCCAGCAGCCAAGAATTTAGCGGGGTGACAAATACGCAGTATTTT.

This clone occurred a few times. The V and J genes are TRBV2 and TRBJ2-5; D gene unclear. Germline loops: CDR1 SNHLY, CDR2 FYNNEI. The CDR3 totals 14 residues. The V gene lost 4 bases and the J gene lost 1 base, with 10 bases spanning the gap. This chain's CDR3 is CASSASAPQETQYF. The CDR3 DNA is TGTGCCAGCAGTGCATCCGCGCCCCAAGAGACCCAGTACTTC.

V is TRBV6-2 or TRBV6-3 and J is TRBJ1-5; perhaps TRBD1 as D (6 bases). The CDR3 length is 19 residues. The germline CDR1 and CDR2 sequences are MNHEY and SVGEGT. Trimming removed 0 bases at V and 0 bases at J, with 18 bases between. DNA for the CDR3: TGTGCCAGCAGTTACTCGCGAAAGACAGGCTTGGATAGCAATCAGCCCCAGCATTTT. Translation: CASSYSRKTGLDSNQPQHF.

The genes are TRBV5-6 and TRBJ1-1; a weak D match, TRBD1 (5 bases). This CDR3 has 12 amino acids. V was clipped by 4 bases and J by 4 bases, with 8 bases between them. Looked up from germline, CDR1 is SGHDT and CDR2 is YYEEEE. As DNA, the CDR3 is TGTGCCAGCAGCGCCGGGACCACTGAAGCTTTCTTT. This codes for CASSAGTTEAFF.

About this clone: The sample contains more than one DNA sequence encoding this CDR3. The gene calls are TRBV20-1 and TRBJ2-7; D not certain. The CDR3 spans 10 residues. The germline V and J ends were trimmed by 6 bases and 1 base, with 4 bases remaining between them. In germline, CDR1 is DFQATT, CDR2 SNEGSKA (reference sequence). CDR3 DNA sequence: TGCAGTGCACGATCCTACGAGCAGTACTTC. Residues: CSARSYEQYF.